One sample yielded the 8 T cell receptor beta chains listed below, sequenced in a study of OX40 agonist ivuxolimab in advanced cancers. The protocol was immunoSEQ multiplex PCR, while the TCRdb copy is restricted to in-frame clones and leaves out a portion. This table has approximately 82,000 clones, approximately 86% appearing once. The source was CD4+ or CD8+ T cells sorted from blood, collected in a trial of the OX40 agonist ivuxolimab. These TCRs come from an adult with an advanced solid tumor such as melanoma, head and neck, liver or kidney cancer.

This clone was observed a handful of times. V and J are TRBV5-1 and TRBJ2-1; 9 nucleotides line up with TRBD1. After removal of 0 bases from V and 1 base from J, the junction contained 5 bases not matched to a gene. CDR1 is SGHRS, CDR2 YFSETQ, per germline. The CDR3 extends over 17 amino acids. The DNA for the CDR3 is TGCGCCAGCAGCTTGGGGTGGGGGACAGGGTCCTACAATGAGCAGTTCTTC. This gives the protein CASSLGWGTGSYNEQFF.

The CDR3 loop reads CASLGKLEGYSNQPQHF. CDR3 DNA: TGTGCCTCACTCGGGAAGCTCGAGGGGTATAGCAATCAGCCCCAGCATTTT. This rearrangement joins TRBV19 to TRBJ1-5, with a tentative D call TRBD1 (5 bases). Germline V gives CDR1 LNHDA, CDR2 SQIVND (reference sequence). Trimming took 11 bases from V and 0 from J, leaving 23 bases between them. This CDR3 is built from 17 residues. The full variable domain, with the rest looked up from reference TRBV19 and TRBJ1-5, is DGGITQSPKYLFRKEGQNVTLSCEQNLNHDAMYWYRQDPGQGLRLIYYSQIVNDFQKGDIAEGYSVSREKKESFPLTVTSAQKNPTAFYLCASLGKLEGYSNQPQHFGDGTRLSIL.

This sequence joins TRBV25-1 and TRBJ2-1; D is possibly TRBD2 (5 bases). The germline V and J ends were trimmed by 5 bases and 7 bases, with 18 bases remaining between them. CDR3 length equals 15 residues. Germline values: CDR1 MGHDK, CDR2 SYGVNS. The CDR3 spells CASSTRALDFNEQFF. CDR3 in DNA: TGTGCCAGCAGTACGAGGGCCCTAGATTTTAATGAGCAGTTCTTC.

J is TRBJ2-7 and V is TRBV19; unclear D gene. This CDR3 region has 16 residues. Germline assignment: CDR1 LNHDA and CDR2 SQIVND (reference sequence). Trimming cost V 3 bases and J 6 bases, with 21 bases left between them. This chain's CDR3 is CASSMGMVTGRGEQYF. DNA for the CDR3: TGTGCCAGTAGTATGGGGATGGTTACTGGCCGTGGCGAGCAGTACTTC.

The DNA of the CDR3 is TGTGCCAGCAGCTTGGAATCGGACGGCTACACCTTC. Translation: CASSLESDGYTF. The chain links TRBV5-4 to TRBJ1-2; no firm D call. Germline V gene sequence: CDR1 SGHNT, CDR2 YYREEE (reference sequence). The CDR3 is made up of 12 amino acids. V dropped 0 bases and J dropped 8 bases, with 8 bases sitting between them.

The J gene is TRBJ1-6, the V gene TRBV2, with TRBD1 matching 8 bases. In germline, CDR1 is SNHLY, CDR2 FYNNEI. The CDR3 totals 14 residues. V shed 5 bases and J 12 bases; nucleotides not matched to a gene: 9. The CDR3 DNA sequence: TGTGCCAGCAGTCTTCGGACAGGGTTGGGACCCCTCCACTTT. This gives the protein CASSLRTGLGPLHF. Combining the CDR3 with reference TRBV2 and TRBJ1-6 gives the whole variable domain EPEVTQTPSHQVTQMGQEVILRCVPISNHLYFYWYRQILGQKVEFLVSFYNNEISEKSEIFDDQFSVERPDGSNFTLKIRSTKLEDSAMYFCASSLRTGLGPLHFGNGTRLTVT.

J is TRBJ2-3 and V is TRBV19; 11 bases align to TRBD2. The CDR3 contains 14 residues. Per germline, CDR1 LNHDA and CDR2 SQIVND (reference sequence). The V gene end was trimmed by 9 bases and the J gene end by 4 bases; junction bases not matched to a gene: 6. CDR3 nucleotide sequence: TGTGCCAGAGACACTAGCGGGAGCCCAGATACGCAGTATTTT. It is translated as CARDTSGSPDTQYF.

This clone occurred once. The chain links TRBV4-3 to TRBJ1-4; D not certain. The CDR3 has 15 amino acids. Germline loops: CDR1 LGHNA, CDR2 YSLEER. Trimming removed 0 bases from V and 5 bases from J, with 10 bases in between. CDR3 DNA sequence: TGCGCCAGCAGCCAAGATTGGGCTTTAAATGAAAAACTGTTTTTT. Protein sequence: CASSQDWALNEKLFF.